Listed below are T cell receptor beta chains from one sample, sequenced in a study of CD4 T cells in relation to SARS-CoV-2 and coronaviruses. Method: immunoSEQ multiplex PCR; TCRdb's copy keeps in-frame clones and lacks some. The profile covers tens of thousands of clones, with about 91% appearing a single time and around 0.41% taken by the ten largest. Sequencing was carried out using naive CD4+ T cells from PBMCs. The receptors shown here come from an adult with COVID-19. The CDR3 runs from the conserved cysteine through the conserved F or W. D genes are given only for firm matches. Some rows mark clone size as missing; the rest say once, few, many or name a class of expanded clone.

v_call: TRBV30; j_call: TRBJ2-7; clone_size: -; d_call: -; cdr3_nt: TGTGCCTGGAGCATGACTTTTTCCTACGAGCAGTACTTC; cdr3_aa: CAWSMTFSYEQYF
v_call: TRBV2; j_call: TRBJ2-3; clone_size: -; d_call: -; cdr3_nt: TGTGCCAGCAGTCGGGACAGCACAGATACGCAGTATTTT; cdr3_aa: CASSRDSTDTQYF
v_call: TRBV2; j_call: TRBJ1-5; clone_size: -; d_call: TRBD1; cdr3_nt: TGTGCCAGCAGTGAAGACAGGGGTTTGGGTCAGCCCCAGCATTTT; cdr3_aa: CASSEDRGLGQPQHF
v_call: TRBV28; j_call: TRBJ1-6; clone_size: once; d_call: -; cdr3_nt: TGTGCCAGCAGCCGGGACGTAAGAAGCTCCTATAATTCACCCCTCCACTTT; cdr3_aa: CASSRDVRSSYNSPLHF
v_call: TRBV18; j_call: TRBJ1-1; clone_size: -; d_call: -; cdr3_nt: TGTGCCAGCTCGCCCGGACCCGGGGGCACTGAAGCTTTCTTT; cdr3_aa: CASSPGPGGTEAFF
v_call: TRBV12-5; j_call: TRBJ2-1; clone_size: -; d_call: TRBD2; cdr3_nt: TGTGCTAGTGGTTTGTCCCCAGGCGGGAGAACCTACAATGAGCAGTTCTTC; cdr3_aa: CASGLSPGGRTYNEQFF
v_call: TRBV5-1; j_call: TRBJ2-3; clone_size: -; d_call: TRBD1; cdr3_nt: TGCGCCAGCAGCGGCGGGACAGGGGTAGGGACTAGCACAGATACGCAGTATTTT; cdr3_aa: CASSGGTGVGTSTDTQYF
v_call: TRBV24-1; j_call: TRBJ1-5; clone_size: -; d_call: -; cdr3_nt: TGTGCCGGGAAAAGGGGAAGCAATCAGCCCCAGCATTTT; cdr3_aa: CAGKRGSNQPQHF
v_call: TRBV2; j_call: TRBJ2-5; clone_size: -; d_call: TRBD2; cdr3_nt: TGTGCCAATCCCAGAATACTAGCGGGGGTAGAGACCCAGTACTTC; cdr3_aa: CANPRILAGVETQYF
v_call: TRBV5-8; j_call: TRBJ1-5; clone_size: -; d_call: TRBD1; cdr3_nt: TGTGCCAGCAGCTTGGGACAGGGGGGAATATACAATCAGCCCCAGCATTTT; cdr3_aa: CASSLGQGGIYNQPQHF
v_call: TRBV20-1; j_call: TRBJ2-7; clone_size: -; d_call: -; cdr3_nt: TGCAGTGCTAGTTCAGGTCTATCCCACTACGAGCAGTACTTC; cdr3_aa: CSASSGLSHYEQYF
v_call: TRBV11-2; j_call: TRBJ1-1; clone_size: -; d_call: TRBD1; cdr3_nt: TGTGCCAGCAGCATAGGGACAGGCAGCTCCGAAGCTTTCTTT; cdr3_aa: CASSIGTGSSEAFF
v_call: TRBV18; j_call: TRBJ2-5; clone_size: once; d_call: -; cdr3_nt: TGTGCCAGCTCACCAGGGACAATAGAGACCCAGTACTTC; cdr3_aa: CASSPGTIETQYF
v_call: TRBV7-9; j_call: TRBJ1-2; clone_size: -; d_call: -; cdr3_nt: TGTGCCAGCAGCTTGGGCCAGTCCCCCGTCTATGGCTACACCTTC; cdr3_aa: CASSLGQSPVYGYTF
v_call: TRBV19; j_call: TRBJ2-7; clone_size: -; d_call: -; cdr3_nt: TGTGCCAGTAGTATTGGGGTCGGCTCCTACGAGCAGTACTTC; cdr3_aa: CASSIGVGSYEQYF
v_call: TRBV9; j_call: TRBJ2-1; clone_size: -; d_call: -; cdr3_nt: TGTGCCAGCAGCTCACAGGGTTATGAGCAGTTCTTC; cdr3_aa: CASSSQGYEQFF
v_call: TRBV6-6; j_call: TRBJ1-5; clone_size: -; d_call: -; cdr3_nt: TGTGCCAGCAGAACTAGCAATCAGCCCCAGCATTTT; cdr3_aa: CASRTSNQPQHF
v_call: TRBV19; j_call: TRBJ2-1; clone_size: once; d_call: -; cdr3_nt: TGTGCCAGTAGTTTGAGAGGGAGTGGCAATGAGCAGTTCTTC; cdr3_aa: CASSLRGSGNEQFF
v_call: TRBV9; j_call: TRBJ2-3; clone_size: -; d_call: -; cdr3_nt: TGTGCCAGCAGCGTAGTAGGACGGAGCACAGATACGCAGTATTTT; cdr3_aa: CASSVVGRSTDTQYF
v_call: TRBV10-3; j_call: TRBJ2-3; clone_size: -; d_call: -; cdr3_nt: TGTGCCATCAGTGCCCACACAGATACGCAGTATTTT; cdr3_aa: CAISAHTDTQYF
v_call: TRBV5-4; j_call: TRBJ1-6; clone_size: -; d_call: TRBD1; cdr3_nt: TGTGCCAGCAGCTCCGGGGGGGACAGCTCCTATAATTCACCCCTCCACTTT; cdr3_aa: CASSSGGDSSYNSPLHF
v_call: TRBV27; j_call: TRBJ2-3; clone_size: -; d_call: -; cdr3_nt: TGTGCCAGCAGTCTCCAGGATCACGGAGATACGCAGTATTTT; cdr3_aa: CASSLQDHGDTQYF
v_call: TRBV10-3; j_call: TRBJ1-6; clone_size: -; d_call: -; cdr3_nt: TGTGCCACCCTCCTGGGACCTAATTCACCCCTCCACTTT; cdr3_aa: CATLLGPNSPLHF
v_call: TRBV18; j_call: TRBJ2-5; clone_size: -; d_call: -; cdr3_nt: TGTGCCAGCTCACCTCTGACAGCCCAAGAGACCCAGTACTTC; cdr3_aa: CASSPLTAQETQYF
v_call: TRBV11-2; j_call: TRBJ2-1; clone_size: -; d_call: -; cdr3_nt: TGTGCCAGCGGAATACACAATGAGCAGTTCTTC; cdr3_aa: CASGIHNEQFF
v_call: TRBV7-9; j_call: TRBJ2-1; clone_size: -; d_call: -; cdr3_nt: TGTGCCAGCAGCTCAGCGCGGGGTTACAATGAGCAGTTCTTC; cdr3_aa: CASSSARGYNEQFF
v_call: TRBV12-3/TRBV12-4; j_call: TRBJ2-7; clone_size: -; d_call: -; cdr3_nt: TGTGCCAGCAGTTTTTTTCGAGAGGCAGAGCAGTACTTC; cdr3_aa: CASSFFREAEQYF
v_call: TRBV27; j_call: TRBJ2-1; clone_size: -; d_call: TRBD2; cdr3_nt: TGTGCCAGCAGTCCCTGGATGGTAGCGGGAGCAGGCGAGCAGTTCTTC; cdr3_aa: CASSPWMVAGAGEQFF
v_call: TRBV28; j_call: TRBJ1-2; clone_size: -; d_call: TRBD1; cdr3_nt: TGTGCCAGCAGTACACAGGGGCGCGACTATGGCTACACCTTC; cdr3_aa: CASSTQGRDYGYTF
v_call: TRBV30; j_call: TRBJ1-3; clone_size: -; d_call: TRBD1; cdr3_nt: TGTGCCTGGAGTAGGGACAGGGTCGGAAACACCATATATTTT; cdr3_aa: CAWSRDRVGNTIYF
v_call: TRBV20-1; j_call: TRBJ2-1; clone_size: -; d_call: -; cdr3_nt: TGCAGCGGGGCGGACTACCGCCTGGTGTTCTTC; cdr3_aa: CSGADYRLVFF
v_call: TRBV24-1; j_call: TRBJ1-2; clone_size: few; d_call: -; cdr3_nt: TGTGCCACCAGTGATGAAGGAACTGGCTACACCTTC; cdr3_aa: CATSDEGTGYTF
v_call: TRBV12-3/TRBV12-4; j_call: TRBJ1-1; clone_size: once; d_call: -; cdr3_nt: TGTGCCAGCAGTGAAACACGAAACACTGAAGCTTTCTTT; cdr3_aa: CASSETRNTEAFF
v_call: TRBV5-1; j_call: TRBJ2-6; clone_size: -; d_call: -; cdr3_nt: TGCGCCAGCAGCTTGGGGGGCTCTGGGGCCAACGTCCTGACTTTC; cdr3_aa: CASSLGGSGANVLTF
v_call: TRBV24-1; j_call: TRBJ2-1; clone_size: -; d_call: TRBD1; cdr3_nt: TGTGCCACCAGTGAGATGACAGGGGCCGGCTACGGCGAGCAGTTCTTC; cdr3_aa: CATSEMTGAGYGEQFF
v_call: TRBV19; j_call: TRBJ2-7; clone_size: -; d_call: -; cdr3_nt: TGTGCCAGTCGCGGAAGTCTCGAGCAGTACTTC; cdr3_aa: CASRGSLEQYF
v_call: TRBV6-5; j_call: TRBJ2-5; clone_size: -; d_call: TRBD1; cdr3_nt: TGTGCCAGCAGTCCTAACCGGGACAGGGAAAAGACCCAGTACTTC; cdr3_aa: CASSPNRDREKTQYF
v_call: TRBV30; j_call: TRBJ2-2; clone_size: -; d_call: -; cdr3_nt: TGTGCCTGGAGCCCTAACACCGGGGAGCTGTTTTTT; cdr3_aa: CAWSPNTGELFF
v_call: TRBV5-1; j_call: TRBJ2-5; clone_size: -; d_call: -; cdr3_nt: TGCGCCAGCAGCTCAGAGGGTGCGGAGACCCAGTACTTC; cdr3_aa: CASSSEGAETQYF
v_call: TRBV6-4; j_call: TRBJ1-4; clone_size: once; d_call: -; cdr3_nt: TGTGCCAGCATCCGACCAACTCTAGGGCCAGCGGATGAAAAACTGTTTTTT; cdr3_aa: CASIRPTLGPADEKLFF
v_call: TRBV18; j_call: TRBJ2-5; clone_size: -; d_call: TRBD1; cdr3_nt: TGTGCCAGCTCACCGGGGACAGGGGCAGGAGAGACCCAGTACTTC; cdr3_aa: CASSPGTGAGETQYF
v_call: TRBV29-1; j_call: TRBJ2-5; clone_size: -; d_call: -; cdr3_nt: TGCAGCGTTGATAACAGGGATGAGACCCAGTACTTC; cdr3_aa: CSVDNRDETQYF
v_call: TRBV9; j_call: TRBJ1-4; clone_size: -; d_call: -; cdr3_nt: TGTGCCAGCAGCGTTACTACAGGCTTAACTAATGAAAAACTGTTTTTT; cdr3_aa: CASSVTTGLTNEKLFF
v_call: TRBV5-1; j_call: TRBJ1-3; clone_size: once; d_call: -; cdr3_nt: TGCGCCAGCAGCCCGGAGGGGTATCCGGGAGGAAACACCATATATTTT; cdr3_aa: CASSPEGYPGGNTIYF
v_call: TRBV3-1/TRBV3-2; j_call: TRBJ2-2; clone_size: -; d_call: TRBD2; cdr3_nt: TGTGCCAGCAGCCCACTAGCGGGGAACACCGGGGAGCTGTTTTTT; cdr3_aa: CASSPLAGNTGELFF
v_call: TRBV7-8; j_call: TRBJ1-5; clone_size: few; d_call: -; cdr3_nt: TGTGCCAGCAGCCTAACCCTGGCGGGTGAACAGCCCCAGCATTTT; cdr3_aa: CASSLTLAGEQPQHF
v_call: TRBV12-3/TRBV12-4; j_call: TRBJ1-1; clone_size: once; d_call: -; cdr3_nt: TGTGCCAGCAGTTTAGGACAGACAGAAGCTTTCTTT; cdr3_aa: CASSLGQTEAFF
v_call: TRBV9; j_call: TRBJ2-2; clone_size: -; d_call: -; cdr3_nt: TGTGCCAGCAGCGGGCAGGCCCCCGGGGCCGGGGAGCTGTTTTTT; cdr3_aa: CASSGQAPGAGELFF
v_call: TRBV19; j_call: TRBJ1-2; clone_size: -; d_call: -; cdr3_nt: TGTGCCAGTAGTCTACAGGGCGATGGCTACACCTTC; cdr3_aa: CASSLQGDGYTF
v_call: TRBV28; j_call: TRBJ1-6; clone_size: -; d_call: -; cdr3_nt: TGTGCCAGCACCGAGCGGGGCAGCAATTCACCCCTCCACTTT; cdr3_aa: CASTERGSNSPLHF
v_call: TRBV24-1; j_call: TRBJ2-2; clone_size: -; d_call: -; cdr3_nt: TGTGCCACCAGTGATCCGTTTAGCACCGGGGAGCTGTTTTTT; cdr3_aa: CATSDPFSTGELFF
v_call: TRBV7-3; j_call: TRBJ2-3; clone_size: -; d_call: TRBD1; cdr3_nt: TGTGCCAGCAGCGCCCGACAGGGGGGTAAGGGAACGCAGTATTTT; cdr3_aa: CASSARQGGKGTQYF
v_call: TRBV10-2; j_call: TRBJ1-1; clone_size: -; d_call: TRBD1; cdr3_nt: TGCGCCAGCGGCCGGGACAGGGTTTACACTGAAGCTTTCTTT; cdr3_aa: CASGRDRVYTEAFF
v_call: TRBV3-1/TRBV3-2; j_call: TRBJ1-2; clone_size: -; d_call: -; cdr3_nt: TGTGCCAGCAGCCACTTAACAGCTAACTATGGCTACACCTTC; cdr3_aa: CASSHLTANYGYTF
v_call: TRBV19; j_call: TRBJ2-1; clone_size: -; d_call: -; cdr3_nt: TGTGCCAGTAGCGTTCTTCGTGAGCAGTTCTTC; cdr3_aa: CASSVLREQFF
v_call: TRBV7-9; j_call: TRBJ2-1; clone_size: -; d_call: TRBD2; cdr3_nt: TGTGCCAGCAGCCCGCGACTAGCGGGAGGGCAAAAGCATGAGCAGTTCTTC; cdr3_aa: CASSPRLAGGQKHEQFF
v_call: TRBV27; j_call: TRBJ1-1; clone_size: -; d_call: -; cdr3_nt: TGTGCCAGCAGAGATACTTTAAACACTGAAGCTTTCTTT; cdr3_aa: CASRDTLNTEAFF